This TCR beta chain derives from a study of identical twins. Study-wide findings and caveats: Instead of following the same donors, the conclusions were based on cross-sectional statistical analysis.

Per the germline V gene, CDR1 is PRHDT and CDR2 is FYEKMQ (reference sequence). Trimming removed 1 base from V and 2 bases from J, with 13 bases in between. The CDR3 consists of 16 residues. This clonotype was picked up a small number of times. What it recognizes is unknown. The donors were all healthy and Caucasian. TCRdb ran MiXCR on the 5' RACE reads and lists one entry per CDR3 protein. Of some 790,000 distinct CDR3 sequences listed, 15% to 20% are singletons. This same sample was also part of a study on T cells expressing NK-cell markers. That report adds: Sequencing of TCR beta repertoires drew on sorted CD3+CD56+NKG2C+, CD3+CD56+NKG2C- and CD3+CD56-NKG2C+ T cells. The CD3+CD56-NKG2C+ fraction of a handful of donors was likewise dominated by these clonotypes.

The J gene is TRBJ2-3, the V gene TRBV13; the D gene is possibly TRBD2 (5 bases). The sequence was collected from a woman between 18 and 30 years old in good health. Sample: PBMCs. CDR3 in DNA: TGTGCCAGCAGCTTAGAGGGTAGCGCCGTCACAGATACGCAGTATTTT. Its translation: CASSLEGSAVTDTQYF.